Included here is one TCR beta chain sequence, with context. J gave up 7 bases and V 4 bases, and 5 bases lay outside the gene matches. Per germline, CDR1 SGHRS and CDR2 YFSETQ. The CDR3 runs to 13 residues. This specimen comes from a study of T cell changes during pregnancy in multiple sclerosis. TCRdb's copy holds only in-frame clones and misses some; the assay was immunoSEQ multiplex PCR. The sample has over 70,000 clones; approximately 92% are singletons. This clonotype was sampled from a female donor with multiple sclerosis, enrolled in a pregnancy study. The sample in question was peripheral blood, obtained in the first trimester of pregnancy. J is TRBJ1-5 and V is TRBV5-1; 7 bases align to TRBD1. The CDR3 nucleotides read TGCGCCAGCAGCATAGAACAGGGGCAGCCCCAGCATTTT. It codes for CASSIEQGQPQHF.